Below are 29 T cell receptor beta chains sequenced from a single sample in a study of OX40 agonist ivuxolimab in advanced cancers. Sequencing was performed with immunoSEQ multiplex PCR; in TCRdb, only in-frame clones are kept and a portion is missing. Of approximately 40,000 clones in the sample, roughly 80% were seen once. The sample was CD4+ or CD8+ T cells sorted from blood, taken in a trial of the OX40 agonist ivuxolimab. The receptor source for this set is an adult with an advanced solid tumor such as melanoma, head and neck, liver or kidney cancer.

The rearrangement joins TRBV5-1 to TRBJ2-2; D might be TRBD2 (6 bases). The V and J ends lost 4 bases and 1 base respectively, with 11 bases between them. The CDR3 is 15 amino acids. From germline, CDR1 is SGHRS and CDR2 YFSETQ. CDR3 loop: CASSPGELNTGELFF. The CDR3 nucleotides read TGCGCCAGCAGCCCGGGGGAGCTGAACACCGGGGAGCTGTTTTTT.

The V call is TRBV6-1, the J call TRBJ1-1, with TRBD1 identical over 7 bases. Trimming removed 6 bases from V and 1 base from J; junction bases left unmatched: 8. CDR3 length: 15 residues. Germline V CDR1 and CDR2: MNHNS, SASEGT. The CDR3 region is CASSRRQGQNTEAFF. CDR3 in DNA: TGTGCCAGCAGCCGTAGACAGGGTCAGAACACTGAAGCTTTCTTT.

The chain carries TRBV7-9 and TRBJ2-2, with D tentatively TRBD1 (5 bases). The CDR3 totals 15 residues. V lost 5 bases and J 1 base, leaving 11 bases between the germline ends. The V gene's germline CDR1 is SEHNR and CDR2 FQNEAQ (reference sequence). CDR3 sequence: CASSTTVKNTGELFF. The CDR3, as DNA: TGTGCCAGCAGCACGACAGTGAAGAACACCGGGGAGCTGTTTTTT.

The V gene is TRBV27, the J gene TRBJ2-5; D tentatively fits TRBD1 or TRBD2 (5 bases each). Per germline, CDR1 MNHEY and CDR2 SMNVEV (reference sequence). Trimming removed 2 bases from V and 1 base from J, with 8 bases in between. The CDR3 loop spans 14 amino acids. The CDR3 DNA is TGTGCCAGCAGTTTAGCAGGGACCCAAGAGACCCAGTACTTC. It translates to CASSLAGTQETQYF.

The V and J genes are TRBV28 and TRBJ2-2, with D perhaps matching TRBD2 (6 bases). V dropped 5 bases and J dropped 4 bases, with 14 bases sitting between them. The germline gives CDR1 MDHEN, CDR2 SYDVKM. This CDR3 region has 15 residues. CDR3: CASSPGTSGTGELFF. In DNA, the CDR3 is TGTGCCAGCAGTCCCGGGACTTCGGGCACCGGGGAGCTGTTTTTT. The entire variable domain, with the rest obtained from reference TRBV28 and TRBJ2-2, is as follows: DVKVTQSSRYLVKRTGEKVFLECVQDMDHENMFWYRQDPGLGLRLIYFSYDVKMKEKGDIPEGYSVSREKKERFSLILESASTNQTSMYLCASSPGTSGTGELFFGEGSRLTVL.

The V call is TRBV11-2, the J call TRBJ2-7; D not resolved. Trimming shortened V by 4 bases and J by 6 bases, and 10 bases separated the two germline ends. This CDR3 is 12 amino acids long. The germline gives CDR1 SGHAT, CDR2 FQNNGV. The CDR3 is CASSSQQTEQYF. The CDR3 DNA reads as TGTGCCAGCAGCTCCCAACAGACCGAGCAGTACTTC.

As concerns this clone: Other DNA sequences in this sample translate to the same CDR3. V is TRBV30 and J is TRBJ2-5; 9 nucleotides match TRBD2. Germline loops: CDR1 GTSNPN, CDR2 SVGIG (reference sequence). The CDR3 runs 15 residues. V lost 3 bases to trimming and J lost 4 bases; unmatched junction nucleotides: 9. CDR3 nucleotide sequence: TGTGCCTGGAGCGTTATAGCGGGGGTTGGAGAGACCCAGTACTTC. As protein: CAWSVIAGVGETQYF.

This clone was counted a single time. The chain couples TRBV4-3 to TRBJ2-1; 9 bases are shared with TRBD1. The CDR3 has 18 amino acids. Germline CDR1 LGHNA, CDR2 YSLEER. The junction had 7 bases not matched to a gene; V was cut back by 1 base and J by 0 bases. The CDR3: CASSQATGGWSSYNEQFF. For the CDR3, the DNA is TGCGCCAGCAGCCAAGCGACAGGGGGTTGGAGCTCCTACAATGAGCAGTTCTTC.

The chain is built from TRBV4-1 and TRBJ2-5, with 11 bases matching TRBD2. CDR3 length: 17 amino acids. CDR1 and CDR2 (germline): MGHRA, YSYEKL. After removal of 2 bases from V and 4 bases from J, the junction contained 9 bases not matched to a gene. Here the CDR3 reads CASSQLTSGRGSETQYF. The CDR3 DNA reads as TGCGCCAGCAGCCAACTTACTAGCGGGAGAGGATCAGAGACCCAGTACTTC.

This chain links TRBV7-9 with TRBJ2-1; possibly TRBD1 for D (6 bases). V was cut by 6 bases and J by 5 bases, with 17 bases left in between. CDR1 is SEHNR, CDR2 FQNEAQ, per germline (reference sequence). CDR3 length: 15 amino acids. The DNA for the CDR3 is TGTGCCAGCAGGGACAGTGGGATATTAAACAATGAGCAGTTCTTC. It codes for CASRDSGILNNEQFF.

The gene calls are TRBV29-1 and TRBJ2-7; D remains ambiguous. Trimming cost V 3 bases and J 4 bases, with 7 bases left between them. Germline lookup yields CDR1 SQVTM and CDR2 ANQGSEA. The length of the CDR3 is 11 residues. CDR3 coding DNA: TGCAGCGTTGATCTGGGTTACGAGCAGTACTTC. This gives the protein CSVDLGYEQYF.

This chain links TRBV10-1 with TRBJ2-5, with TRBD2 matching over 8 bases. The CDR3 runs to 16 residues. V lost 0 bases to trimming and J lost 1 base; unmatched junction nucleotides: 4. Germline V lookup: CDR1 WNHNN, CDR2 SYGVQD (reference sequence). The CDR3 loop reads CASSESASGGQETQYF. Written as DNA, the CDR3 is TGCGCCAGCAGTGAGTCGGCCAGCGGGGGCCAAGAGACCCAGTACTTC.

The rearrangement links TRBV5-4 to TRBJ2-5, with D possibly TRBD2 on 5 matching bases. Germline V CDR1 and CDR2: SGHNT, YYREEE (reference sequence). The CDR3 totals 14 residues. V was shortened by 0 bases and J by 2 bases, with 8 bases between the two germline ends. The CDR3 is CASSLGGIQETQYF. The CDR3 DNA sequence: TGTGCCAGCAGCTTGGGAGGGATTCAAGAGACCCAGTACTTC.

The chain combines TRBV7-9 with TRBJ2-7, with D unclear. V shed 1 base and J shed 4 bases, with 5 bases lying between them. Germline assignment: CDR1 SEHNR and CDR2 FQNEAQ (reference sequence). This CDR3 contains 12 residues. The CDR3 nucleotides are TGTGCCAGCAGCTTAGTTGGATACGAGCAGTACTTC. Its translation is CASSLVGYEQYF. Filled out from reference TRBV7-9 and TRBJ2-7, the complete variable domain reads DTGVSQNPRHKITKRGQNVTFRCDPISEHNRLYWYRQTLGQGPEFLTYFQNEAQLEKSRLLSDRFSAERPKGSFSTLEIQRTEQGDSAMYLCASSLVGYEQYFGPGTRLTVT.

The V call is TRBV13, the J call TRBJ1-1; D gene unclear. Trimming cost V 4 bases and J 6 bases, with 9 bases left between them. In germline, CDR1 is PRHDT, CDR2 FYEKMQ (reference sequence). The CDR3 covers 12 residues. CDR3 sequence (DNA): TGTGCCAGCAGCTCGGGTAGGGCTGAAGCTTTCTTT. It is translated as CASSSGRAEAFF.

The V call is TRBV10-3, the J call TRBJ2-1; TRBD1 agrees at 7 bases. Germline V gene sequence: CDR1 ENHRY, CDR2 SYGVKD. CDR3 length: 14 amino acids. Germline trimming cut 4 bases from V and 4 bases from J; bases unmatched to any gene: 4. CDR3 sequence: CAISVRGPYNEQFF. In DNA, the CDR3 is TGTGCCATCAGTGTGAGGGGGCCTTACAATGAGCAGTTCTTC.

This chain links TRBV29-1 with TRBJ2-5, with D perhaps given as TRBD1 or TRBD2 (6 bases each). This CDR3 has 14 residues. The V gene lost 3 bases and the J gene lost 1 base, with 12 bases spanning the gap. Germline V gene lookup returns CDR1 SQVTM and CDR2 ANQGSEA. The CDR3 bases are TGCAGCGTTGATGGGGGCGGGGCCCAAGAGACCCAGTACTTC. Protein: CSVDGGGAQETQYF.

At least ten counts were recorded for this clone. Other nucleotide sequences from this sample produce the same CDR3. The genes are TRBV27 and TRBJ2-2; tentative D call: TRBD1 (6 bases). The V end was cut by 0 bases, the J end by 5 bases, with 10 bases between. The CDR3 spans 15 residues. Germline CDR1 is MNHEY and CDR2 is SMNVEV (reference sequence). This chain's CDR3 is CASSLSTQGTGELFF. CDR3 bases: TGTGCCAGCAGTTTATCGACCCAGGGGACCGGGGAGCTGTTTTTT.

This chain links TRBV14 with TRBJ1-5; D not resolved. This CDR3 region has 13 residues. Between the trimmed V and J ends, which lost 2 bases and 2 bases, there was a span of 4 bases. Germline V gene data show CDR1 as SGHDN and CDR2 as FVKESK. CDR3 sequence (DNA): TGTGCCAGCAGCCAACAGGGCAATCAGCCCCAGCATTTT. Translation gives CASSQQGNQPQHF.

The gene calls are TRBV7-9 and TRBJ2-3; D is undetermined. Trimming took off 5 bases at V and 1 base at J, with 13 bases between the two ends. This CDR3 region has 15 residues. CDR1 and CDR2 from the germline V gene are SEHNR and FQNEAQ (reference sequence). CDR3: CASSTPTGRTDTQYF. For the CDR3, the DNA is TGTGCCAGCAGCACACCGACTGGGCGCACAGATACGCAGTATTTT. Full variable domain (rest looked up from reference TRBV7-9 and TRBJ2-3): DTGVSQNPRHKITKRGQNVTFRCDPISEHNRLYWYRQTLGQGPEFLTYFQNEAQLEKSRLLSDRFSAERPKGSFSTLEIQRTEQGDSAMYLCASSTPTGRTDTQYFGPGTRLTVL.

V gene TRBV4-2 combines with J gene TRBJ2-7; tentatively, D is TRBD2 (5 bases). V was pared by 1 base and J by 7 bases, with 11 bases between. In germline, CDR1 is LGHNA, CDR2 YNFKEQ. CDR3 size: 13 residues. The CDR3 here is CASSQGGWREQYF. The CDR3 DNA is TGTGCCAGCAGCCAAGGGGGATGGAGGGAGCAGTACTTC.

This sequence joins TRBV11-2 and TRBJ1-5; a possible D gene is TRBD1 (6 bases). The germline V gene has CDR1 SGHAT and CDR2 FQNNGV. This CDR3 comprises 17 residues. Trimming took off 5 bases at V and 2 bases at J, with 19 bases between the two ends. Here the CDR3 reads CASSRRWGARGNQPQHF. In DNA form, the CDR3 reads TGTGCCAGCAGCCGTAGGTGGGGGGCTAGGGGCAATCAGCCCCAGCATTTT.

This clone has just one count. The chain employs TRBV4-3 and TRBJ1-2; a possible D gene is TRBD1 (6 bases). V was cut by 0 bases and J by 5 bases, with 13 bases left in between. In germline, CDR1 is LGHNA, CDR2 YSLEER. This CDR3 is 15 amino acids long. CDR3 sequence reads: CASSQDSGGAYGYTF. The CDR3 DNA is TGCGCCAGCAGCCAAGATTCCGGGGGGGCTTATGGCTACACCTTC.

The gene calls are TRBV28 and TRBJ1-2; D ambiguous. The CDR3 runs to 14 residues. V was trimmed by 5 bases and J by 7 bases, leaving 17 bases between them. From germline, CDR1 is MDHEN and CDR2 SYDVKM. For the CDR3, the DNA is TGTGCCAGCAGTCTCCCTCTTGGAGTCTTTGGCTACACCTTC. Residues: CASSLPLGVFGYTF.

The V call is TRBV2, the J call TRBJ2-5, with TRBD1 identical over 8 bases. This CDR3 has 14 amino acids. Germline V CDR1 and CDR2: SNHLY, FYNNEI. Trimming cost V 8 bases and J 5 bases; bases outside gene matches: 10. CDR3 nucleotides: TGTGCCAGCGGGGAATTGACAGGGGACGAGACCCAGTACTTC. Amino acids: CASGELTGDETQYF.

The CDR3 nucleotides are TGCGCCAGCACCTCCGGGACTTCTAATTCACCCCTCCACTTT. This translates into CASTSGTSNSPLHF. The chain couples TRBV4-1 to TRBJ1-6, with D perhaps matching TRBD1 (5 bases). The V gene lost 7 bases and the J gene lost 6 bases, with 13 bases spanning the gap. From germline, CDR1 is MGHRA and CDR2 YSYEKL. The CDR3 covers 14 residues.

A few counts support this clone. V gene TRBV5-4 combines with J gene TRBJ2-1, with 8 bases that match TRBD1. The germline gives CDR1 SGHNT, CDR2 YYREEE (reference sequence). The CDR3 is 13 amino acids. Trimming removed 9 bases from V and 9 bases from J; junction bases left unmatched: 11. In nucleotides, the CDR3 is TGTGCCATCGAGACAGGGGCTGGAGGTGAGCAGTTCTTC. This sequence encodes CAIETGAGGEQFF.

The chain uses TRBV2 and TRBJ2-3; D possibly corresponds to TRBD2 (7 bases). The V end lost 3 bases, the J end lost 0 bases, and 22 bases lay between the germline ends. CDR3 length: 19 amino acids. Germline lookup yields CDR1 SNHLY and CDR2 FYNNEI. The CDR3 DNA reads TGTGCCAGCAGTGATGTCGGGGGGCATAGTGAGGTTAGCACAGATACGCAGTATTTT. It specifies CASSDVGGHSEVSTDTQYF.

The chain is built from TRBV4-3 and TRBJ2-3; D assignment may be TRBD1 or TRBD2 (5 bases each). The CDR3 runs to 17 residues. Looked up from germline, CDR1 is LGHNA and CDR2 is YSLEER. Deletions cut 2 bases from V and 1 base from J, with 16 bases between. CDR3 residues: CASSQLSGPLGTDTQYF. DNA for the CDR3: TGCGCCAGCAGCCAACTATCGGGGCCCCTCGGCACAGATACGCAGTATTTT.